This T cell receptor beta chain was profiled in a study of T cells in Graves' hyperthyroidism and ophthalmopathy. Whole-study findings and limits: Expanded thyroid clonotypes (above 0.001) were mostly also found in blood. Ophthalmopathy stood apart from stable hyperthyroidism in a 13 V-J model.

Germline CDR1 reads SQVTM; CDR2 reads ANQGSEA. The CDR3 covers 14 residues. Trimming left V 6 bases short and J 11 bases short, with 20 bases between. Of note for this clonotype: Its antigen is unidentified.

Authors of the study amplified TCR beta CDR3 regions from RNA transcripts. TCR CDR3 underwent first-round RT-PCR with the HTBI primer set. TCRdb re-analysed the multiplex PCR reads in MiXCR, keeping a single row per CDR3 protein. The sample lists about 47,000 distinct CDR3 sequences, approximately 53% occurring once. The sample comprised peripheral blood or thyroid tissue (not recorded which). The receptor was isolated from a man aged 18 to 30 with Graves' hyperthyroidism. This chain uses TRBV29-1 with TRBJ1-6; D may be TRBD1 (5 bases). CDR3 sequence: CSVATDSLDPPLHF. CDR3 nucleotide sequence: TGCAGCGTCGCCACCGACAGTCTCGATCCACCCCTCCACTTT.